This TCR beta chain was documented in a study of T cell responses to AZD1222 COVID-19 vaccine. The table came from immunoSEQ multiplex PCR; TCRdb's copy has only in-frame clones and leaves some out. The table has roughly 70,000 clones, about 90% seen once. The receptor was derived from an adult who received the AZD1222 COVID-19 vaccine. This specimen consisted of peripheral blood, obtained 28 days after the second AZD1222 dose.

The chain's CDR3 is CASRSGSIATNEKLFF. DNA of the CDR3: TGCGCCAGCAGATCGGGTTCAATAGCAACTAATGAAAAACTGTTTTTT. The rearrangement joins TRBV5-1 to TRBJ1-4; D call uncertain. The V gene lost 5 bases and the J gene lost 0 bases, with 14 bases spanning the gap. Germline CDR1 is SGHRS and CDR2 is YFSETQ. The CDR3 contains 16 residues. The variable domain in full, completed from reference TRBV5-1 and TRBJ1-4, reads KAGVTQTPRYLIKTRGQQVTLSCSPISGHRSVSWYQQTPGQGLQFLFEYFSETQRNKGNFPGRFSGRQFSNSRSEMNVSTLELGDSALYLCASRSGSIATNEKLFFGSGTQLSVL.